Listed below are T cell receptor beta chains from one sample, sequenced in a study of T cell repertoires in cytomegalovirus infection. One entry per CDR3 protein results from TCRdb running MiXCR on the reads. This sample has some 300,000 distinct CDR3 sequences; around 10% occur once, and the top ten carry over 2.5%. What was sequenced was PBMCs. These receptors all stem from a human donor in good health (CMV status not recorded). Some clones in this sample may be carry-over from other donors' samples. Both conserved end residues are part of each CDR3. A D gene is named only where the DNA matches it firmly. Not every row has a clone size; where given, it reads once, few, many or a size class.

TRBV10-3	many	TRBJ2-5	.	TGTGCCATCAGTACTCGAGAGACCCAGTACTTC	CAISTRETQYF
TRBV19	many	TRBJ2-1	.	TGTGCCAGTAGTACGTCTATTAGCTCCTACAATGAGCAGTTCTTC	CASSTSISSYNEQFF
TRBV28	many	TRBJ1-1	.	TGTGCCAGCAGTCCCGAAGGTGAAGCTTTCTTT	CASSPEGEAFF
TRBV12-5	many	TRBJ1-5	.	TGTGCTAGTGGACAGGGTAATGCGGTAAATCAGCCCCAGCATTTT	CASGQGNAVNQPQHF
TRBV9	many	TRBJ2-6	.	TGTGCCAGCAGCGTAGGAGGCGCCGGGGTCCTGACTTTC	CASSVGGAGVLTF
TRBV6-2/TRBV6-3	many	TRBJ2-2	.	TGTGCCAGCAGTACCCCGAACACCGGGGAGCTGTTTTTT	CASSTPNTGELFF
TRBV7-8	many	TRBJ2-5	.	TGTGCCAGCAGCTTAGAGGGGACCCAGTACTTC	CASSLEGTQYF
TRBV7-2	many	TRBJ1-1	TRBD1	TGTGCCAGCAGCTATGGGCCAGGAAACAGGGGGAACACTGAAGCTTTCTTT	CASSYGPGNRGNTEAFF
TRBV19	few	TRBJ1-2	.	TGTGCCAGTAGTATGATAGGACAGAACTATGGCTACACCTTC	CASSMIGQNYGYTF
TRBV5-6	many	TRBJ2-5	TRBD2	TGTGCCAGCAGCTTGGTCCGGGAAGCGGGGAAAGAGACCCAGTACTTC	CASSLVREAGKETQYF
TRBV20-1	many	TRBJ2-4	.	TGCAGTGCTAGAGAAGGGGTGGCCAAAAACATTCAGTACTTC	CSAREGVAKNIQYF
TRBV6-6	.	TRBJ1-2	.	TGTGCCAGCAGTTTCAAAGCGGGACTTGGCTACACCTTC	CASSFKAGLGYTF
TRBV27	many	TRBJ1-6	TRBD1	TGTGCCAGCAGTTTGGAGGGACAGGGAAATTCACCCCTCCACTTT	CASSLEGQGNSPLHF
TRBV11-2	many	TRBJ2-3	.	TGTGCCAGCAGCTTAGAAACTCGCACAGATACGCAGTATTTT	CASSLETRTDTQYF
TRBV29-1	many	TRBJ1-2	.	TGCAGCGTTGAGGCCATGTCCAACTATGGCTACACCTTC	CSVEAMSNYGYTF
TRBV6-5	.	TRBJ1-1	TRBD1	TGTGCCAGCAGTTGGGACAGTAGCACTGAAGCTTTCTTT	CASSWDSSTEAFF
TRBV2	few	TRBJ2-1	.	TGTGCCAGCAGTGAAATGGTGTTGTACAATGAGCAGTTCTTC	CASSEMVLYNEQFF
TRBV29-1	many	TRBJ1-1	TRBD1	TGCAGCGTTAACAGGGGTCTAGGCACTGAAGCTTTCTTT	CSVNRGLGTEAFF
TRBV28	many	TRBJ2-1	TRBD2	TGTGCCAGCAGTCCCCTCACGGGGGGCTACAATGAGCAGTTCTTC	CASSPLTGGYNEQFF
TRBV29-1	few	TRBJ2-5	TRBD1	TGCAGCGTTGAGACAGGGGGGGAGACCCAGTACTTC	CSVETGGETQYF
TRBV6-2/TRBV6-3	many	TRBJ1-1	TRBD1	TGTGCCAGCAGTTACGACAGGGGGATGGACACTGAAGCTTTCTTT	CASSYDRGMDTEAFF
TRBV29-1	.	TRBJ1-1	.	TGCAGCGTTAAGGGGGGTGGGGTGAACACTGAAGCTTTCTTT	CSVKGGGVNTEAFF
TRBV28	.	TRBJ1-2	.	TGTGCCAGCAGTCTGGCCGTTAACTATGGCTACACCTTC	CASSLAVNYGYTF
TRBV5-1	many	TRBJ1-2	.	TGCGCCAGCAGCTTGGACAACAACTTCTATGGCTACACCTTC	CASSLDNNFYGYTF
TRBV4-3	many	TRBJ1-3	.	TGCGCCAGCAGCCAAGATCACGAGAGATCTGGAAACACCATATATTTT	CASSQDHERSGNTIYF
TRBV18	many	TRBJ2-5	.	TGTGCCAGCTCACCGTCCAGGGAAGAGACCCAGTACTTC	CASSPSREETQYF
TRBV12-3/TRBV12-4	many	TRBJ2-3	TRBD1	TGTGCCAGCACCCTTTACGGGACAGTGGAAGATACGCAGTATTTT	CASTLYGTVEDTQYF
TRBV28	few	TRBJ1-4	.	TGTGCCAGCAGTCGGTTTAGGTCAGGGGATAATGAAAAACTGTTTTTT	CASSRFRSGDNEKLFF
TRBV20-1	.	TRBJ2-1	.	TGCAGTGCTAGCGGGATCTCCTACAATGAGCAGTTCTTC	CSASGISYNEQFF
TRBV28	.	TRBJ1-2	TRBD1	TGTGCCAGCAGTTCCCCGGGACAGGGGAGAGGGGGCTATGGCTACACCTTC	CASSSPGQGRGGYGYTF
TRBV10-3	many	TRBJ2-7	.	TGTGCCATCAACACGGGGCGTAGCGAGCAGTACTTC	CAINTGRSEQYF
TRBV7-2	many	TRBJ1-5	.	TGTGCCAGCACCTCGCAGGGTAATAGCAATCAGCCCCAGCATTTT	CASTSQGNSNQPQHF
TRBV28	few	TRBJ2-5	TRBD2	TGTGCCAGCAGTTTCGCGGGGGTGGAGACCCAGTACTTC	CASSFAGVETQYF
TRBV5-6	.	TRBJ1-2	.	TGTGCCAGCAGCTGGGGCGGGGTTGATGGCTACACCTTC	CASSWGGVDGYTF
TRBV10-3	.	TRBJ1-6	.	TGTGCCATCAGCGGGGGGCAGCAGGGCTATAATTCACCCCTCCACTTT	CAISGGQQGYNSPLHF
TRBV24-1	.	TRBJ2-2	TRBD2	TGTGCCACCAGTGATGGGACTAGCGGGGCCGAGCTGTTTTTT	CATSDGTSGAELFF
TRBV10-1	.	TRBJ2-7	TRBD2	TGCGCCAGCAGGGGACTAGCGGGCTACTACGAGCAGTACTTC	CASRGLAGYYEQYF
TRBV5-1	.	TRBJ2-2	TRBD1	TGCGCCAGCAGCTCAGGGGGTTACACCGGGGAGCTGTTTTTT	CASSSGGYTGELFF
TRBV18	.	TRBJ2-7	TRBD2	TGTGCCAGCTCACCGGGACAAGCGGGGGGCGAGCAGTACTTC	CASSPGQAGGEQYF
TRBV29-1	.	TRBJ2-5	.	TGCAGCGTGGTCCCCCGGGACGGACAAGAGACCCAGTACTTC	CSVVPRDGQETQYF
TRBV5-7	many	TRBJ2-1	TRBD2	TGTGCCAGCAGCTCTAGCTCCGCTAGCGGGGGGCTCAATGAGCAGTTCTTC	CASSSSSASGGLNEQFF
TRBV20-1	.	TRBJ1-1	.	TGCAGTGCTTCCCGTCAACTCCTGAACACTGAAGCTTTCTTT	CSASRQLLNTEAFF
TRBV7-6	many	TRBJ2-1	.	TGTGCCAGCAGCCTGCCGGGAATTGATGGTGAGCAGTTCTTC	CASSLPGIDGEQFF
TRBV7-2	many	TRBJ2-3	.	TGTGCCAGCAGCCAGAGAATCCGCACAGATACGCAGTATTTT	CASSQRIRTDTQYF
TRBV7-9	many	TRBJ2-1	TRBD2	TGTGCCAGCAGCATGGGACTAGCGGGGGGCGATGAGCAGTTCTTC	CASSMGLAGGDEQFF
TRBV20-1	many	TRBJ2-5	.	TGCAGCGTGAGGCAGGCGGGGATGCAAGAGACCCAGTACTTC	CSVRQAGMQETQYF
TRBV7-4	many	TRBJ2-5	.	TGTGCCAGCAGCTTTATAGGACAGATAAGGTCCCAAGAGACCCAGTACTTC	CASSFIGQIRSQETQYF
TRBV29-1	many	TRBJ1-1	TRBD1	TGCAGCGTTGGGCCGGGACAGGGGCGGGGTACTGAAGCTTTCTTT	CSVGPGQGRGTEAFF
TRBV6-5	many	TRBJ1-5	.	TGTGCCAGCAGACCCGGGACGGGGGGGAATCAGCCCCAGCATTTT	CASRPGTGGNQPQHF
TRBV4-3	.	TRBJ2-1	TRBD1	TGCGCCAGCAGCCAAGAAGGGGGCAGAGATGAGCAGTTCTTC	CASSQEGGRDEQFF
TRBV5-1	.	TRBJ2-2	.	TGCGCCAGCAGCTTGTTAGAGAACACCGGGGAGCTGTTTTTT	CASSLLENTGELFF
TRBV28	many	TRBJ2-1	TRBD2	TGTGCCAGCAGTTCCTTGGGGGGGTATTACAATGAGCAGTTCTTC	CASSSLGGYYNEQFF
TRBV19	.	TRBJ2-5	.	TGTGCCAGTAGGCGGGACACTGGGGAGACCCAGTACTTC	CASRRDTGETQYF
TRBV28	.	TRBJ2-1	TRBD1	TGTGCCAGCAGTTTCGAGGACAGGGGGCTGGATGAGCAGTTCTTC	CASSFEDRGLDEQFF
TRBV6-5	.	TRBJ2-2	.	TGTGCCAGCAGTTATAGAACTCTTCTAAGGGGAACCGGGGAGCTGTTTTTT	CASSYRTLLRGTGELFF
TRBV12-3/TRBV12-4	many	TRBJ2-3	TRBD1	TGTGCCAGCAGTCAAGGGACAGGGAAGACAGATACGCAGTATTTT	CASSQGTGKTDTQYF
TRBV29-1	.	TRBJ1-2	TRBD1	TGCAGCGTTGAATCCCGGGTGGACAGGGAGGGCTATGGCTACACCTTC	CSVESRVDREGYGYTF
TRBV6-2/TRBV6-3	few	TRBJ2-1	.	TGTGCCAGCAGTTACTACGTAGGAGGGGCCTACAATGAGCAGTTCTTC	CASSYYVGGAYNEQFF
TRBV4-3	many	TRBJ2-2	.	TGCGCCAGCAGCCAAGAACCGGGCTACGGGGAGAGTGGCGAGGAGCTGTTTTTT	CASSQEPGYGESGEELFF